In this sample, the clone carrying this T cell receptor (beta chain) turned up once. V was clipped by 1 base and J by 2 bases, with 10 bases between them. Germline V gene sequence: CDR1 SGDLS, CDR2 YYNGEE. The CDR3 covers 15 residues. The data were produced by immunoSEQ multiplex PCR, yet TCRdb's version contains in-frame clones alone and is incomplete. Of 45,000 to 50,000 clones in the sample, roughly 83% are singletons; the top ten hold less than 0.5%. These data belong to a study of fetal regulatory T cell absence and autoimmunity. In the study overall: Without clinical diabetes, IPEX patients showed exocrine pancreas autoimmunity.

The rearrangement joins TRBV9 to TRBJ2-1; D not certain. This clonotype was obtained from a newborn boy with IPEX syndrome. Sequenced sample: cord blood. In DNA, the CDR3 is TGTGCCAGCAGCGTATTGGCTACCCCCTACAATGAGCAGTTCTTC. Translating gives CASSVLATPYNEQFF.